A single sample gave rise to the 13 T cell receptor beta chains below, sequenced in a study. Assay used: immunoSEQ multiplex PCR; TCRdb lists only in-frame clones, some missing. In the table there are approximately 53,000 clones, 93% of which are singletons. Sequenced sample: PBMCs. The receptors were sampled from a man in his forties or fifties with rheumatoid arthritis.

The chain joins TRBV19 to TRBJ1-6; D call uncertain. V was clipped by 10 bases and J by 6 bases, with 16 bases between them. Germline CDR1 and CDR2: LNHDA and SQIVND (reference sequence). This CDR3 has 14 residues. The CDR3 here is CATTRGGSNSPLHF. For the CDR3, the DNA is TGTGCCACGACGAGAGGAGGGTCTAATTCACCCCTCCACTTT.

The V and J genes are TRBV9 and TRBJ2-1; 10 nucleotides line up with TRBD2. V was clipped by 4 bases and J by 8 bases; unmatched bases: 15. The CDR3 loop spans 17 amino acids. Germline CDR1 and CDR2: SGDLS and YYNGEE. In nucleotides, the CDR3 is TGTGCCAGCAGCCCTCGAGCGGGAGGGCCGTTAATCTATGAGCAGTTCTTC. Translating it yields CASSPRAGGPLIYEQFF.

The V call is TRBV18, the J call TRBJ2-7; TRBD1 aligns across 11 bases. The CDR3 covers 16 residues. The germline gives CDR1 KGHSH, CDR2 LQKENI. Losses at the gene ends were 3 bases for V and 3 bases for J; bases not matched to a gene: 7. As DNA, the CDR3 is TGTGCCAGCTCACCGCCCTCCGGGACAGGGGGCTACGAGCAGTACTTC. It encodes CASSPPSGTGGYEQYF.

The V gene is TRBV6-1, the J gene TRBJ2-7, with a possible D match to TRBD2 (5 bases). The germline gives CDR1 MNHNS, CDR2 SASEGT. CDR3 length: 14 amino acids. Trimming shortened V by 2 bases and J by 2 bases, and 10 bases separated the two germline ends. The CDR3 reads CASSEWTETYEQYF. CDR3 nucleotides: TGTGCCAGCAGTGAATGGACTGAAACCTACGAGCAGTACTTC.

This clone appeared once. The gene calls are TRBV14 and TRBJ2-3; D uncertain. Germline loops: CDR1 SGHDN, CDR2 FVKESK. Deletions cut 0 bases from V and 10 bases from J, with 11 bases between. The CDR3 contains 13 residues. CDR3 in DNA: TGTGCCAGCAGCCAAGATAGAGTCTATCCGCAGTATTTT. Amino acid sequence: CASSQDRVYPQYF.

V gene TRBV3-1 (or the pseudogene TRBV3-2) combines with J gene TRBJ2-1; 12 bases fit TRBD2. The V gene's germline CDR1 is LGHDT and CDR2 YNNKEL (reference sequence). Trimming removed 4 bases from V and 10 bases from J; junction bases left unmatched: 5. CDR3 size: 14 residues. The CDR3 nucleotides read TGTGCCAGCAGCCGACTAGCGGGAGTCAAAGAGCAGTTCTTC. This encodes CASSRLAGVKEQFF.

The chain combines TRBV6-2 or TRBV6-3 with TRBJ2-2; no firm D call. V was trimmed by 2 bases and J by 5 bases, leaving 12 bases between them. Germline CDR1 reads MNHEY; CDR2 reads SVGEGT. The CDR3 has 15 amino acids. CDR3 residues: CASSYPKSGTGELFF. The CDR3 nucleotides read TGTGCCAGCAGTTACCCCAAGTCCGGTACCGGGGAGCTGTTTTTT.

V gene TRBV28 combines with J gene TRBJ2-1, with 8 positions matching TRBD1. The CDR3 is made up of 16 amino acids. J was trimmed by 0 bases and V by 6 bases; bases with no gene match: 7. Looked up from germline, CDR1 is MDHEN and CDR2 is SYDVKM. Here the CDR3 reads CASSRTGTISYNEQFF. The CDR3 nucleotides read TGTGCCAGCAGCAGGACAGGGACCATCTCCTACAATGAGCAGTTCTTC.

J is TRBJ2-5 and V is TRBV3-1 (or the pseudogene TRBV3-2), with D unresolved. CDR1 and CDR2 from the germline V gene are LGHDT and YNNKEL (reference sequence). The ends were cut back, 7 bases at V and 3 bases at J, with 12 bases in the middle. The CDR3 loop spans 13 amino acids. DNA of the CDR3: TGTGCCAGCACCGAGACCGACAAAGAGACCCAGTACTTC. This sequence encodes CASTETDKETQYF.

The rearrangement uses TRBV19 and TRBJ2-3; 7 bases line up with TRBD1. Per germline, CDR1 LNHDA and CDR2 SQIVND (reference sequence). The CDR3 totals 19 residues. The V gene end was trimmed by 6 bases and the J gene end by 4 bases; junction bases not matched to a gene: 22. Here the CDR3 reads CASRNQGGWDVSRADTQYF. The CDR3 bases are TGTGCCAGTAGGAACCAAGGGGGCTGGGACGTTTCACGTGCAGATACGCAGTATTTT.

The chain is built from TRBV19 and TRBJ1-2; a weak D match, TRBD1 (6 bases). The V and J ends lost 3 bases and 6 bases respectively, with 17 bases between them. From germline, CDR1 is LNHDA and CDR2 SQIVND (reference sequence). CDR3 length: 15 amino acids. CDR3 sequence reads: CASSIPGHRMDGYTF. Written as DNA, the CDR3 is TGTGCCAGTAGTATCCCGGGACATCGGATGGATGGCTACACCTTC.

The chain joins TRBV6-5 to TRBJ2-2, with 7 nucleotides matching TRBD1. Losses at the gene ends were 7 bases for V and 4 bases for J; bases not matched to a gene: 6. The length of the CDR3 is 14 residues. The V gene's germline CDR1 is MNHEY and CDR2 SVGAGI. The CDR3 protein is CASTKGAGTGELFF. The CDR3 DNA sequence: TGTGCCAGCACCAAGGGGGCGGGCACCGGGGAGCTGTTTTTT.

The CDR3 spells CASSWGGVRHQETQYF. In DNA form, the CDR3 reads TGTGCCAGCAGTTGGGGTGGGGTACGGCATCAAGAGACCCAGTACTTC. The chain employs TRBV28 and TRBJ2-5, with D unresolved. V gave up 4 bases and J gave up 2 bases, with 17 bases separating them. Germline-derived CDR1 and CDR2 are MDHEN and SYDVKM. The CDR3 runs 16 residues.